This T cell receptor (beta chain) was recorded in a study of blood T cell repertoires in COVID-19. The wider study: The United States, Italy and Spain supplied acute and convalescent COVID-19 samples. Sample material is recorded as cDNA or gDNA derived from T cells, B-cell-depleted T cells, or PBMCs.

In the original processing: Reference gene primer amplification yielded estimated nucleated cell counts. The protocol was immunoSEQ multiplex PCR, while the TCRdb copy is restricted to in-frame clones and leaves out a portion. The V and J calls and clone size are taken from that table; D and trimming were inferred from the DNA. The sample holds about 51,000 clones, more than 85% seen once. Germline loops: CDR1 SGHTA, CDR2 FQGNSA. J was trimmed by 8 bases and V by 2 bases; bases with no gene match: 4. The CDR3 covers 15 residues. The TCR sequence derives from a man in his fifties or sixties with acute or convalescent COVID-19. Sequences were obtained from peripheral blood. This chain uses TRBV7-2 with TRBJ2-1; 12 nucleotides match TRBD2. Here the CDR3 DNA reads TGTGCCAGCAGCTTAACTAGCGGGGGGCCCGATGAGCAGTTCTTC. Protein sequence: CASSLTSGGPDEQFF.